A single sample gave rise to the 10 T cell receptor beta chains below, sequenced in a study of T cell responses to AZD1222 COVID-19 vaccine. The method was immunoSEQ multiplex PCR; TCRdb's version includes in-frame clones alone and lacks a portion of them. The sample contains roughly 180,000 clones, approximately 90% of which appear only once. The sequencing used peripheral blood, collected 28 days after the second AZD1222 dose. All receptors derive from an adult who received the AZD1222 COVID-19 vaccine.

The gene calls are TRBV30 and TRBJ2-7; tentative D call: TRBD2 (7 bases). CDR3 size: 14 residues. Deletions cut 1 base from V and 3 bases from J, with 13 bases between. Germline CDR1 GTSNPN, CDR2 SVGIG (reference sequence). CDR3 in amino acids: CAWSEGGGHYEQYF. Written as DNA, the CDR3 is TGTGCCTGGAGTGAAGGGGGGGGGCACTACGAGCAGTACTTC.

The chain links TRBV19 to TRBJ1-4, with 10 nucleotides matching TRBD1. Germline V gene data show CDR1 as LNHDA and CDR2 as SQIVND (reference sequence). The CDR3 is 17 residues long. Trimming cost V 3 bases and J 2 bases; bases outside gene matches: 6. The CDR3 DNA is TGTGCCAGTAGTATGGGGGGACAGGGGATGACTAATGAAAAACTGTTTTTT. It translates to CASSMGGQGMTNEKLFF.

This clone has more than one count but fewer than ten. This chain joins TRBV7-6 and TRBJ2-6; 9 nucleotides agree with TRBD1. Germline V lookup: CDR1 SGHVS, CDR2 FNYEAQ. The CDR3 is made up of 17 amino acids. V trimming: 4 bases; J trimming: 0 bases; junction bases outside the gene matches: 4. The CDR3 sequence: CASSSGDRDSGANVLTF. CDR3 sequence (DNA): TGTGCCAGCAGCTCAGGGGACAGGGACTCTGGGGCCAACGTCCTGACTTTC. The entire variable domain, with the rest obtained from reference TRBV7-6 and TRBJ2-6, is as follows: GAGVSQSPRYKVTKRGQDVALRCDPISGHVSLYWYRQALGQGPEFLTYFNYEAQQDKSGLPNDRFSAERPEGSISTLTIQRTEQRDSAMYRCASSSGDRDSGANVLTFGAGSRLTVL.

J is TRBJ1-6 and V is TRBV15, with D unclear. V gave up 0 bases and J gave up 7 bases, with 7 bases separating them. Germline V lookup: CDR1 LNHNV, CDR2 YYDKDF (reference sequence). This CDR3 spans 14 amino acids. The CDR3: CATSRDNSNSPLHF. CDR3 bases: TGTGCCACCAGCAGAGATAATAGCAATTCACCCCTCCACTTT. Full variable domain (outside the CDR3, taken from reference TRBV15 and TRBJ1-6): DAMVIQNPRYQVTQFGKPVTLSCSQTLNHNVMYWYQQKSSQAPKLLFHYYDKDFNNEADTPDNFQSRRPNTSFCFLDIRSPGLGDTAMYLCATSRDNSNSPLHFGNGTRLTVT.

The chain is built from TRBV7-2 and TRBJ1-1; unclear D gene. Germline V gene data show CDR1 as SGHTA and CDR2 as FQGNSA. This CDR3 is built from 16 residues. Trimming cost V 1 base and J 1 base, with 13 bases left between them. The CDR3 DNA is TGTGCCAGCAGCTTAGTCAAGGGAGTCTCGAACACTGAAGCTTTCTTT. As protein: CASSLVKGVSNTEAFF.

As concerns this clone: One end of the junction varies from germline; a read error may be responsible. The chain links TRBV6-1 to TRBJ2-5; D gene ambiguous. CDR3 length equals 17 residues. Germline V CDR1 and CDR2: MNHNS, SASEGT. The CDR3 DNA reads TGTGCCAGCAGGGAAGGTTCGATGACCTCCGCCCAAGAGACCCAGTACTTC. Protein sequence: CASREGSMTSAQETQYF.

This clone showed up just a few times. This rearrangement joins TRBV4-2 to TRBJ1-2, with D possibly matching TRBD1 (6 bases). V lost 0 bases to trimming and J lost 4 bases, with 12 bases between them. The CDR3 spans 15 residues. CDR1 LGHNA and CDR2 YNFKEQ come from the germline V gene. In DNA form, the CDR3 reads TGTGCCAGCAGCCAAGAGATTGGGGGGGCCTATGGCTACACCTTC. Amino acids: CASSQEIGGAYGYTF.

CDR3 loop: CASSPETSPTGELFF. DNA of the CDR3: TGTGCCAGCAGTCCAGAGACTAGCCCTACCGGGGAGCTGTTTTTT. V and J are TRBV2 and TRBJ2-2; 7 nucleotides line up with TRBD2. The CDR3 extends over 15 amino acids. The junction had 8 bases not matched to a gene; V was cut back by 5 bases and J by 5 bases. The V gene's germline CDR1 is SNHLY and CDR2 FYNNEI. The complete variable domain, with remaining parts taken from reference TRBV2 and TRBJ2-2, reads EPEVTQTPSHQVTQMGQEVILRCVPISNHLYFYWYRQILGQKVEFLVSFYNNEISEKSEIFDDQFSVERPDGSNFTLKIRSTKLEDSAMYFCASSPETSPTGELFFGEGSRLTVL.

The chain couples TRBV25-1 to TRBJ1-1, with D perhaps matching TRBD1 (5 bases). The CDR3 is made up of 13 amino acids. Germline V gene lookup returns CDR1 MGHDK and CDR2 SYGVNS. V gave up 4 bases and J gave up 1 base, with 7 bases separating them. Here the CDR3 DNA reads TGTGCCAGCAGTGGACAGTCGAACACTGAAGCTTTCTTT. This codes for CASSGQSNTEAFF.

V and J are TRBV30 and TRBJ2-1; D is unclear. Trimming pared 3 bases from V and 0 bases from J, leaving 12 bases between. The CDR3 is 15 amino acids. CDR1 GTSNPN and CDR2 SVGIG come from the germline V gene (reference sequence). The CDR3 nucleotides read TGTGCCTGGAGGACACATAGCAGCTCCTACAATGAGCAGTTCTTC. It encodes CAWRTHSSSYNEQFF.